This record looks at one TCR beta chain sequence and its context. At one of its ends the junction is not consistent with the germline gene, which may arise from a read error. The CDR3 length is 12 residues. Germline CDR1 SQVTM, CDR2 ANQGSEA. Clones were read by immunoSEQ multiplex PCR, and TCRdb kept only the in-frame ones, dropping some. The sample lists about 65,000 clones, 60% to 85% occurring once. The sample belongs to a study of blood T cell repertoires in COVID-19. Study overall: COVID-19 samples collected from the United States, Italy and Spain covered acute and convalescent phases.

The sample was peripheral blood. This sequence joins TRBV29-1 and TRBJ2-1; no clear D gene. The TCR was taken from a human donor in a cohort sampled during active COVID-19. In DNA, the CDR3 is TGCAGCGTGGAAGACCGGTACAATGAGCAGTTCTTC. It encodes CSVEDRYNEQFF.